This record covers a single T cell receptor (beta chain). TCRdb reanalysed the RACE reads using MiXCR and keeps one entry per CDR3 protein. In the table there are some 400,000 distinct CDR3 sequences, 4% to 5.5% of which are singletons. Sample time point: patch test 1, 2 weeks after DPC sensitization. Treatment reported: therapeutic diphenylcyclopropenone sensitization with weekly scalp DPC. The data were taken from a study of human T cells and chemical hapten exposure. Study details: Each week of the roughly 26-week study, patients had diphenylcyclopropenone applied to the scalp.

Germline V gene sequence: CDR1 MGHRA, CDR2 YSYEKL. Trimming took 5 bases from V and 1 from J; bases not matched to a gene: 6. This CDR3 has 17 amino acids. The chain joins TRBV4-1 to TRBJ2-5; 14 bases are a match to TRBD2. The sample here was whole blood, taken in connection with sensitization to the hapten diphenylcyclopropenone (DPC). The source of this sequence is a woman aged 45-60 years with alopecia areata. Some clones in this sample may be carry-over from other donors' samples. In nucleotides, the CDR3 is TGCGCCAGCAGCGAGGGACTAGCGGGGGCCATCCAAGAGACCCAGTACTTC. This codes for CASSEGLAGAIQETQYF.